The following is a T cell receptor (beta chain) sequence with its context. What it binds is unknown. The data originate from a study of shared clonotypes between healthy human individuals. Findings and caveats of the study: Non-shared clonotypes displayed generation probabilities falling below those of clonotypes present in all four donors. Across subsets, estimated richness was generally greater for naive than for memory populations.

The protocol was immunoSEQ multiplex PCR, while the TCRdb copy is restricted to in-frame clones and leaves out a portion. The repertoire has 2 million to 2.5 million clones, 93% of them found once; the top ten carry 0.36%. V lost 0 bases and J 8 bases, leaving 13 bases between the germline ends. Germline V lookup: CDR1 GTSNPN, CDR2 SVGIG (reference sequence). CDR3 length equals 13 residues. The sequenced material came from naive CD4+ T cells from PBMCs. Subset described: CD45RA+ positively selected. V and J are TRBV30 and TRBJ1-2; D not resolved. The sequence derives from a young man in good health. Some clones in this sample may be carry-over from other donors' samples. CDR3 protein: CAWSVRQVGGYTF. CDR3 DNA: TGTGCCTGGAGTGTACGCCAGGTTGGGGGCTACACCTTC.